Below, 8 T cell receptor beta chains from the same sample are listed, as sequenced in a study of blood T cell repertoires in COVID-19. Here immunoSEQ multiplex PCR was the method, and the copy in TCRdb shows in-frame clones only, minus some. The data show 150,000 to 200,000 clones, around four fifths seen once. The sequenced sample consisted of peripheral blood. These receptors were taken from a woman under 40 with acute or convalescent COVID-19.

V is TRBV7-9 and J is TRBJ2-3; TRBD1 matches 7 bases. The germline CDR1 and CDR2 sequences are SEHNR and FQNEAQ (reference sequence). This CDR3 contains 15 residues. V was clipped by 5 bases and J by 5 bases; unmatched bases: 10. CDR3 loop: CASSPPFRQGDTQYF. In DNA form, the CDR3 reads TGTGCCAGCAGCCCCCCATTTCGACAGGGAGATACGCAGTATTTT.

The rearrangement links TRBV28 to TRBJ1-2, with 7 bases lining up with TRBD1. The CDR3 extends over 14 amino acids. The germline gives CDR1 MDHEN, CDR2 SYDVKM. V trimming: 3 bases; J trimming: 3 bases; junction bases outside the gene matches: 4. This chain's CDR3 is CASSLDRRDYGYTF. CDR3 DNA sequence: TGTGCCAGCAGTTTGGACAGGCGGGACTATGGCTACACCTTC.

This clone was seen a handful of times. The V call is TRBV19, the J call TRBJ1-1; D remains ambiguous. CDR1 and CDR2 (germline): LNHDA, SQIVND (reference sequence). Trimming took 7 bases from V and 1 from J, leaving 16 bases between them. CDR3 size: 15 residues. Here the CDR3 reads CASNKGPRGNTEAFF. For the CDR3, the DNA is TGTGCCAGTAATAAAGGTCCCCGGGGGAACACTGAAGCTTTCTTT. Filled out from reference TRBV19 and TRBJ1-1, the complete variable domain reads DGGITQSPKYLFRKEGQNVTLSCEQNLNHDAMYWYRQDPGQGLRLIYYSQIVNDFQKGDIAEGYSVSREKKESFPLTVTSAQKNPTAFYLCASNKGPRGNTEAFFGQGTRLTVV.

This sequence joins TRBV3-1 (or the pseudogene TRBV3-2) and TRBJ1-2; a possible D gene is TRBD1 (5 bases). Germline CDR1 reads LGHDT; CDR2 reads YNNKEL (reference sequence). The CDR3 covers 16 residues. V was clipped by 0 bases and J by 1 base, with 12 bases between them. The DNA for the CDR3 is TGTGCCAGCAGCCAAGAGGACGCGGGGGGTAACTATGGCTACACCTTC. Protein: CASSQEDAGGNYGYTF.

The chain uses TRBV4-1 and TRBJ2-7; 7 bases are a match to TRBD1. This CDR3 has 16 residues. V lost 0 bases, J lost 0 bases, and 5 bases stayed unmatched. The germline V gene has CDR1 MGHRA and CDR2 YSYEKL. CDR3 in amino acids: CASSQEWAGGSYEQYF. CDR3 DNA sequence: TGCGCCAGCAGCCAAGAATGGGCAGGGGGCTCCTACGAGCAGTACTTC.

This clone was seen more than once but under ten times. The chain carries TRBV19 and TRBJ1-6, with a tentative D call TRBD1 (5 bases). The CDR3 is made up of 14 amino acids. Germline lookup yields CDR1 LNHDA and CDR2 SQIVND (reference sequence). The V gene lost 8 bases and the J gene lost 7 bases, with 15 bases spanning the gap. The CDR3 coding sequence is TGTGCCAGTTCCAAAGGAGGGGTGAATTCACCCCTCCACTTT. Translation gives CASSKGGVNSPLHF.

The chain carries TRBV9 and TRBJ2-5; 12 nucleotides line up with TRBD2. Germline CDR1 SGDLS, CDR2 YYNGEE. This CDR3 contains 15 residues. V lost 0 bases to trimming and J lost 9 bases; unmatched junction nucleotides: 6. The CDR3 here is CASSVDSSGRAAQYF. The CDR3 bases are TGTGCCAGCAGCGTAGACTCTAGCGGGAGGGCCGCCCAGTACTTC. The complete variable domain, with remaining parts taken from reference TRBV9 and TRBJ2-5, reads DSGVTQTPKHLITATGQRVTLRCSPRSGDLSVYWYQQSLDQGLQFLIQYYNGEERAKGNILERFSAQQFPDLHSELNLSSLELGDSALYFCASSVDSSGRAAQYFGPGTRLLVL.

The V call is TRBV19, the J call TRBJ2-3; 9 bases map to TRBD2. CDR1 and CDR2 (germline): LNHDA, SQIVND (reference sequence). The J segment lost 0 bases and the V segment lost 6 bases, leaving 7 bases of the junction unmatched. The CDR3 runs 16 residues. The CDR3 nucleotides read TGTGCCAGTAGCAAATTAGCGGGGGCGAGCACAGATACGCAGTATTTT. It is translated as CASSKLAGASTDTQYF.